These 25 T cell receptor beta chains were sequenced from one sample in a study of cytomegalovirus exposure and HLA in healthy donors. 60 Vbeta and 13 Jbeta primers were used in PCR. Clones were sequenced by immunoSEQ multiplex PCR, and TCRdb holds only the in-frame ones, with some missing. The table lists 75,000 to 95,000 clones, more than 55% of them singletons. The material sequenced was PBMCs. These receptors all stem from a woman aged 50 to 60 in good health and CMV-seropositive.

The CDR3 region is CASSELADHQETQYF. The DNA of the CDR3 is TGTGCCAGCAGTGAACTAGCGGACCACCAAGAGACCCAGTACTTC. The J gene is TRBJ2-5, the V gene TRBV2; 7 positions match TRBD2. CDR1 is SNHLY and CDR2 is FYNNEI in the germline V gene. This CDR3 contains 15 residues. The V and J ends lost 2 bases and 0 bases, in that order; junction bases with no gene match: 3. Complete variable domain (other parts from reference TRBV2 and TRBJ2-5): EPEVTQTPSHQVTQMGQEVILRCVPISNHLYFYWYRQILGQKVEFLVSFYNNEISEKSEIFDDQFSVERPDGSNFTLKIRSTKLEDSAMYFCASSELADHQETQYFGPGTRLLVL.

This clone has more than one count but fewer than ten. The chain combines TRBV5-5 with TRBJ1-6; 8 bases are a match to TRBD1. The CDR3 contains 15 residues. V trimming: 4 bases; J trimming: 10 bases; junction bases outside the gene matches: 10. Germline CDR1 reads SGHKS; CDR2 reads YYEKEE (reference sequence). The CDR3 DNA follows: TGTGCCAGCAGCGATGGGACAGGTACATTGTCACCCCTCCACTTT. This sequence encodes CASSDGTGTLSPLHF.

The chain links TRBV6-5 to TRBJ1-2; the match to TRBD1 covers 7 bases. There are 15 residues in the CDR3. After removal of 0 bases from V and 4 bases from J, the junction contained 5 bases not matched to a gene. Germline V gene data show CDR1 as MNHEY and CDR2 as SVGAGI. The CDR3 sequence: CASSYSGQLSYGYTF. The CDR3 DNA is TGTGCCAGCAGTTACTCGGGACAGCTTAGCTATGGCTACACCTTC.

The chain uses TRBV19 and TRBJ2-1; the D gene is possibly TRBD2 (5 bases). In germline, CDR1 is LNHDA, CDR2 SQIVND (reference sequence). Trimming stripped 4 bases from V and 7 bases from J, with 14 bases between. The CDR3 loop spans 14 amino acids. This chain's CDR3 is CASSRSSWENEQFF. CDR3 DNA: TGTGCCAGTAGTAGGTCCTCCTGGGAGAATGAGCAGTTCTTC. Supplemented by reference TRBV19 and TRBJ2-1, the full variable domain reads DGGITQSPKYLFRKEGQNVTLSCEQNLNHDAMYWYRQDPGQGLRLIYYSQIVNDFQKGDIAEGYSVSREKKESFPLTVTSAQKNPTAFYLCASSRSSWENEQFFGPGTRLTVL.

The V gene is TRBV27, the J gene TRBJ1-6; TRBD1 matches 10 bases. Trimming took 5 bases from V and 7 from J; bases not matched to a gene: 5. This CDR3 contains 15 residues. Germline-derived CDR1 and CDR2 are MNHEY and SMNVEV (reference sequence). The CDR3 coding sequence is TGTGCCAGCAGTGCCCGGACAGGGGGGAATTCACCCCTCCACTTT. The encoded protein is CASSARTGGNSPLHF.

The chain uses TRBV7-2 and TRBJ2-1; 7 bases fit TRBD1. There are 15 residues in the CDR3. Germline-derived CDR1 and CDR2 are SGHTA and FQGNSA. V lost 7 bases and J lost 14; bases outside the gene matches: 20. The chain's CDR3 is CASTPRDSDILREFF. The CDR3 bases are TGTGCCAGCACCCCCAGGGACAGCGACATTCTTCGGGAGTTCTTC.

The chain combines TRBV28 with TRBJ2-1, with no clear D. CDR3 length: 14 amino acids. CDR1 and CDR2 from the germline V gene are MDHEN and SYDVKM. Trimming left V 3 bases short and J 0 bases short, with 6 bases between. The CDR3 here is CASSLASSYNEQFF. The CDR3 DNA reads as TGTGCCAGCAGTTTGGCCTCCTCCTACAATGAGCAGTTCTTC.

V gene TRBV4-3 combines with J gene TRBJ1-1; D perhaps matches TRBD1 (6 bases). The CDR3 has 13 residues. Germline CDR1 and CDR2: LGHNA and YSLEER. Trimming stripped 3 bases from V and 3 bases from J, with 8 bases between. CDR3 protein: CASSHSGDTEAFF. CDR3 DNA: TGCGCCAGCAGCCACTCAGGGGACACTGAAGCTTTCTTT.

This clone was detected a few times. The V and J genes are TRBV5-4 and TRBJ2-7, with 8 bases matching TRBD1. Germline loops: CDR1 SGHNT, CDR2 YYREEE (reference sequence). The J segment lost 6 bases and the V segment lost 2 bases, leaving 10 bases of the junction unmatched. CDR3 length equals 15 residues. CDR3 DNA: TGTGCCAGCAGCTTCGCAGGGGGCGATGTGCGCGAGCAGTACTTC. It specifies CASSFAGGDVREQYF.

The rearrangement uses TRBV19 and TRBJ2-7, with D perhaps matching TRBD1 (5 bases). Germline CDR1 LNHDA, CDR2 SQIVND (reference sequence). The CDR3 is 15 amino acids. V was pared by 4 bases and J by 4 bases, with 17 bases between. The CDR3 here is CASSRRRGWGYEQYF. In nucleotides, the CDR3 is TGTGCCAGTAGTAGAAGAAGGGGATGGGGTTACGAGCAGTACTTC.

This sequence joins TRBV5-1 and TRBJ2-7, with TRBD2 as a possible D gene (5 bases). Germline CDR1 reads SGHRS; CDR2 reads YFSETQ. The CDR3 runs to 16 residues. V lost 0 bases, J lost 2 bases, and 15 bases lay in between. In nucleotides, the CDR3 is TGCGCCAGCAGCTTGGGGGTGGACTTATCGACCTACGAGCAGTACTTC. Amino acid sequence: CASSLGVDLSTYEQYF.

The J gene is TRBJ2-5, the V gene TRBV7-9, with 7 bases fitting TRBD2. Looked up from germline, CDR1 is SEHNR and CDR2 is FQNEAQ (reference sequence). Trimming removed 7 bases from V and 1 base from J; junction bases left unmatched: 12. The CDR3 consists of 16 residues. DNA for the CDR3: TGTGCCAGCATCCAAGGGGTGGGGAGGGGCCAAGAGACCCAGTACTTC. It specifies CASIQGVGRGQETQYF.

The V call is TRBV2, the J call TRBJ1-1, with TRBD1 matching over 9 bases. CDR3 length: 16 amino acids. The germline gives CDR1 SNHLY, CDR2 FYNNEI. Germline trimming cut 2 bases from V and 4 bases from J; bases unmatched to any gene: 8. The CDR3 loop reads CASSERDRVFGTEAFF. The CDR3 region has the DNA TGTGCCAGCAGTGAACGGGACAGGGTTTTTGGCACTGAAGCTTTCTTT.

This clone was recorded a few times. The chain links TRBV7-2 to TRBJ2-7; tentative D call: TRBD1 (6 bases). Trimming stripped 1 base from V and 6 bases from J, with 13 bases between. Germline lookup yields CDR1 SGHTA and CDR2 FQGNSA. There are 14 residues in the CDR3. The CDR3 bases are TGTGCCAGCAGCTTAGATAGAACAGGGCTCGAGCAGTACTTC. Its translation: CASSLDRTGLEQYF.

The gene calls are TRBV28 and TRBJ1-1; D may be TRBD1 (5 bases). The CDR3 runs 14 residues. V lost 1 base and J 5 bases, leaving 11 bases between the germline ends. The germline V gene encodes CDR1 MDHEN and CDR2 SYDVKM. CDR3 in DNA: TGTGCCAGCAGTTTATCGGGGGATGGGACTGAAGCTTTCTTT. Amino acids: CASSLSGDGTEAFF.

The CDR3 is CATLGTGVEKLFF. CDR3 bases: TGTGCCACCCTAGGGACAGGGGTTGAAAAACTGTTTTTT. V is TRBV28 and J is TRBJ1-4; 10 nucleotides agree with TRBD1. Germline V CDR1 and CDR2: MDHEN, SYDVKM. V lost 10 bases, J lost 7 bases, and 6 bases stayed unmatched. This CDR3 has 13 amino acids.

This clone was seen a handful of times. The chain links TRBV30 to TRBJ1-4; D unresolved. Germline assignment: CDR1 GTSNPN and CDR2 SVGIG (reference sequence). Deletions cut 4 bases from V and 5 bases from J, with 11 bases between. The CDR3 has 13 residues. The CDR3 DNA reads TGTGCCTGGAATCATGGCAGGAATGAAAAACTGTTTTTT. As protein: CAWNHGRNEKLFF. Based on the CDR3 plus reference TRBV30 and TRBJ1-4, the full variable domain is SQTIHQWPATLVQPVGSPLSLECTVEGTSNPNLYWYRQAAGRGLQLLFYSVGIGQISSEVPQNLSASRPQDRQFILSSKKLLLSDSGFYLCAWNHGRNEKLFFGSGTQLSVL.

The chain has TRBV2 and TRBJ1-1; D ambiguous. Looked up from germline, CDR1 is SNHLY and CDR2 is FYNNEI. Trimming shortened V by 4 bases and J by 6 bases, and 12 bases separated the two germline ends. The CDR3 has 13 residues. The CDR3: CASSGGRGAEAFF. In DNA, the CDR3 is TGTGCCAGCAGTGGAGGGCGCGGCGCTGAAGCTTTCTTT.

V and J are TRBV9 and TRBJ2-2; perhaps TRBD2 as D (7 bases). V was shortened by 3 bases and J by 4 bases, with 13 bases between the two germline ends. CDR3 length: 15 amino acids. Germline V gene data show CDR1 as SGDLS and CDR2 as YYNGEE. For the CDR3, the DNA is TGTGCCAGCAGCGGAGGGGGGGCCGGCACCGGGGAGCTGTTTTTT. Amino acid sequence: CASSGGGAGTGELFF.

This CDR3 reads CASRDRVKTEAFF. The CDR3 DNA reads as TGTGCCAGCAGGGACAGGGTAAAGACTGAAGCTTTCTTT. The rearrangement links TRBV2 to TRBJ1-1; 8 bases map to TRBD1. V lost 6 bases and J lost 5; bases outside the gene matches: 5. The germline CDR1 and CDR2 sequences are SNHLY and FYNNEI. The CDR3 sequence is 13 residues long.

The genes are TRBV5-6 and TRBJ2-3, with TRBD2 matching over 10 bases. In germline, CDR1 is SGHDT, CDR2 YYEEEE. This CDR3 has 16 amino acids. Unmatched junction bases numbered 8, after V lost 3 bases and J lost 4 bases. This chain's CDR3 is CASSSPSGGEADTQYF. The CDR3 bases are TGTGCCAGCAGCTCACCAAGCGGGGGGGAGGCAGATACGCAGTATTTT.

The J gene is TRBJ1-2, the V gene TRBV5-1, with 10 bases identical to TRBD1. Germline CDR1 and CDR2: SGHRS and YFSETQ. The junction had 8 bases not matched to a gene; V was cut back by 4 bases and J by 8 bases. There are 14 residues in the CDR3. DNA for the CDR3: TGCGCCAGCAGCCCCGACAGGGGGCTCTGGGGCTACACCTTC. Residues: CASSPDRGLWGYTF.

This rearrangement joins TRBV5-6 to TRBJ2-7; 10 positions match TRBD1. Germline V gene data show CDR1 as SGHDT and CDR2 as YYEEEE. J gave up 4 bases and V 2 bases, and 3 bases lay outside the gene matches. The CDR3 extends over 14 amino acids. Written as DNA, the CDR3 is TGTGCCAGCAGCTTCGGGACAGGGGAGTACGAGCAGTACTTC. Amino acid sequence: CASSFGTGEYEQYF.

The CDR3 nucleotides are TGTGCCAGCAGCGTAGCGGGGGGGATGACCTATGGCTACACCTTC. This encodes CASSVAGGMTYGYTF. This rearrangement joins TRBV9 to TRBJ1-2, with D possibly matching TRBD1 (5 bases). The V end was cut by 0 bases, the J end by 4 bases, with 13 bases between. CDR3 length equals 15 residues. CDR1 and CDR2 (germline): SGDLS, YYNGEE.

The chain uses TRBV5-1 and TRBJ1-6, with D unclear. There are 14 residues in the CDR3. From germline, CDR1 is SGHRS and CDR2 YFSETQ. Between the trimmed V and J ends, which lost 2 bases and 5 bases, there was a span of 8 bases. The CDR3 sequence is CASSFGENNSPLHF. In nucleotides, the CDR3 is TGCGCCAGCAGCTTTGGAGAGAATAATTCACCCCTCCACTTT.